This T cell receptor (beta chain) was retrieved from a study of blood T cell repertoires in COVID-19. Repertoires were generated with immunoSEQ multiplex PCR, while TCRdb's copy carries only in-frame clones and drops some. The sample includes around 300,000 clones, around 89% of them seen just once. The V end lost 3 bases, the J end lost 4 bases, and 6 bases lay between the germline ends. CDR3 length equals 11 residues. The germline gives CDR1 SQVTM, CDR2 ANQGSEA. V gene TRBV29-1 combines with J gene TRBJ2-5; D ambiguous. The source of this sequence is a woman aged 50 to 65 who had recovered from COVID-19. Sequencing was performed on PBMCs or T cells enriched from blood (not recorded which). This CDR3 reads CSVDSGETQYF. CDR3 DNA: TGCAGCGTTGATTCGGGAGAGACCCAGTACTTC.